This record looks at one T cell receptor (beta chain) sequence and its context. The sample belongs to a study of control samples from healthy donors and cancer patients. Measured with immunoSEQ multiplex PCR; TCRdb has only the in-frame clones, and not every one. Seen here are 110,000 to 150,000 clones, roughly 90% observed once, and the top ten hold around 4.7%. CDR3 length equals 15 residues. V lost 1 base to trimming and J lost 8 bases; unmatched junction nucleotides: 8. Germline V gives CDR1 MNHNS, CDR2 SASEGT. This TCR derives from a man under 40 in good health. The chain employs TRBV6-1 and TRBJ2-3, with 8 positions matching TRBD2. The sample consisted of blood. CDR3 sequence: CASSEEAGAFVTQYF. For the CDR3, the DNA is TGTGCCAGCAGTGAAGAAGCGGGGGCTTTTGTTACGCAGTATTTT.